These 13 T cell receptor beta chains were sequenced from one sample in a study of chemoradiotherapy in HPV16-positive cancers. TCRdb's table, derived via immunoSEQ multiplex PCR, lists solely in-frame clones and lacks some. The sample holds about 30,000 clones, over 65% seen once. The source was blood, collected from a patient who underwent chemoradiotherapy. These receptors came from a human donor with HPV-associated anogenital cancer.

This chain uses TRBV2 with TRBJ2-5; TRBD2 matches at 9 bases. The trim removed 4 bases at V and 4 bases at J, leaving 4 bases unmatched. Germline V gene lookup returns CDR1 SNHLY and CDR2 FYNNEI. The CDR3 spans 14 residues. The CDR3 region is CASSGRGGRETQYF. The DNA for the CDR3 is TGTGCCAGCAGTGGGCGGGGGGGCAGAGAGACCCAGTACTTC.

The V gene is TRBV5-8, the J gene TRBJ2-5; TRBD2 matches at 7 bases. Unmatched junction bases numbered 20, after V lost 2 bases and J lost 10 bases. Germline assignment: CDR1 SGHTS and CDR2 YDEGEE. The CDR3 totals 17 residues. DNA of the CDR3: TGTGCCAGCAGCTTACTGATGCCGGTGAGCGGGGATTCGGACCAGTACTTC. This encodes CASSLLMPVSGDSDQYF.

The CDR3 region has the DNA TGTGCCAGCAGCTCGACCGGGACTTGGGCGGCTGAAGCTTTCTTT. It codes for CASSSTGTWAAEAFF. This chain uses TRBV5-5 with TRBJ1-1, with D possibly being TRBD1 (5 bases). The germline gives CDR1 SGHKS, CDR2 YYEKEE (reference sequence). V was pared by 3 bases and J by 6 bases, with 18 bases between. This CDR3 comprises 15 residues.

The V and J genes are TRBV7-2 and TRBJ2-1, with D perhaps matching TRBD2 (5 bases). The V and J ends lost 4 bases and 6 bases respectively, with 13 bases between them. CDR1 and CDR2 (germline): SGHTA, FQGNSA. CDR3 length: 14 amino acids. The CDR3 bases are TGTGCCAGCAGCTCCACTAGAGCGGTCAATGAGCAGTTCTTC. Its protein product is CASSSTRAVNEQFF.

The table lists this clone with a count of one. Different DNA sequences within this sample yield the same CDR3. The J gene is TRBJ2-1, the V gene TRBV5-1, with 7 bases identical to TRBD2. The trim removed 5 bases at V and 0 bases at J, leaving 11 bases unmatched. This CDR3 contains 17 residues. Looked up from germline, CDR1 is SGHRS and CDR2 is YFSETQ. The CDR3 DNA reads as TGCGCCAGCAGTCCTTGGTTGGGGGGGAGCTCCTACAATGAGCAGTTCTTC. The encoded protein is CASSPWLGGSSYNEQFF.

V is TRBV5-1 and J is TRBJ1-1, with D possibly TRBD1 on 6 matching bases. The germline V gene has CDR1 SGHRS and CDR2 YFSETQ. V was trimmed by 3 bases and J by 1 base, leaving 13 bases between them. The CDR3 sequence is 15 residues long. CDR3: CASSYDLQGNTEAFF. The CDR3 DNA follows: TGCGCCAGCAGCTACGATTTACAGGGGAACACTGAAGCTTTCTTT.

The J gene is TRBJ2-1, the V gene TRBV5-4, with TRBD1 as a possible D gene (6 bases). The CDR3 loop spans 13 amino acids. CDR1 and CDR2 (germline): SGHNT, YYREEE (reference sequence). Trimming removed 1 base from V and 6 bases from J, with 8 bases in between. The CDR3 loop is CASSLQGGNEQFF. In DNA, the CDR3 is TGTGCCAGCAGCTTGCAAGGGGGCAATGAGCAGTTCTTC.

In its sample, this clone was seen a few times. The genes are TRBV2 and TRBJ1-1, with D unclear. Germline assignment: CDR1 SNHLY and CDR2 FYNNEI. This CDR3 spans 14 amino acids. V lost 2 bases, J lost 1 base, and 8 bases lay in between. In DNA, the CDR3 is TGTGCCAGCAGTGAAATCCAGAAGAACACTGAAGCTTTCTTT. It codes for CASSEIQKNTEAFF. Using reference TRBV2 and TRBJ1-1 for the parts outside the CDR3, the full variable domain is EPEVTQTPSHQVTQMGQEVILRCVPISNHLYFYWYRQILGQKVEFLVSFYNNEISEKSEIFDDQFSVERPDGSNFTLKIRSTKLEDSAMYFCASSEIQKNTEAFFGQGTRLTVV.

V gene TRBV7-2 combines with J gene TRBJ1-5; tentatively, D is TRBD1 (6 bases). V was cut by 5 bases and J by 1 base, with 12 bases left in between. From germline, CDR1 is SGHTA and CDR2 FQGNSA. This CDR3 is built from 15 residues. The CDR3 bases are TGTGCCAGCAGCCTACAGGGATCAAGCAATCAGCCCCAGCATTTT. Its protein is CASSLQGSSNQPQHF. The entire variable domain, with the rest obtained from reference TRBV7-2 and TRBJ1-5, is as follows: GAGVSQSPSNKVTEKGKDVELRCDPISGHTALYWYRQSLGQGLEFLIYFQGNSAPDKSGLPSDRFSAERTGGSVSTLTIQRTQQEDSAVYLCASSLQGSSNQPQHFGDGTRLSIL.

This chain connects TRBV11-2 to TRBJ1-1; no firm D call. The CDR3 totals 16 residues. The germline gives CDR1 SGHAT, CDR2 FQNNGV. V shed 1 base and J shed 1 base, with 13 bases lying between them. CDR3 sequence (DNA): TGTGCCAGCAGCTTAGTGGTATTAAGCGGGAACACTGAAGCTTTCTTT. It is translated as CASSLVVLSGNTEAFF. Together with reference TRBV11-2 and TRBJ1-1, the CDR3 gives the full variable domain: EAGVAQSPRYKIIEKRQSVAFWCNPISGHATLYWYQQILGQGPKLLIQFQNNGVVDDSQLPKDRFSAERLKGVDSTLKIQPAKLEDSAVYLCASSLVVLSGNTEAFFGQGTRLTVV.

This clone was seen only a few times. V gene TRBV7-2 combines with J gene TRBJ1-1, with D tentatively TRBD1 (5 bases). V lost 2 bases and J lost 0, with 10 bases in between. This CDR3 has 15 residues. Germline V gene lookup returns CDR1 SGHTA and CDR2 FQGNSA. The CDR3 nucleotides are TGTGCCAGCAGCTTAAGTACAGGAATGAACACTGAAGCTTTCTTT. Its protein is CASSLSTGMNTEAFF.

This chain joins TRBV19 and TRBJ1-5, with TRBD1 matching over 8 bases. The CDR3 has 12 amino acids. J gave up 9 bases and V 7 bases, and 5 bases lay outside the gene matches. CDR1 is LNHDA and CDR2 is SQIVND in the germline V gene (reference sequence). The CDR3, as DNA: TGTGCCAGTACAACAGGGGGGCGGCCCCAGCATTTT. This encodes CASTTGGRPQHF.

The chain recombines TRBV7-8 with TRBJ2-5, with a possible D match to TRBD2 (5 bases). V was pared by 5 bases and J by 5 bases, with 21 bases between. Germline CDR1 is SGHVS and CDR2 is FQNEAQ. The CDR3 spans 16 residues. The CDR3 loop reads CASSPSSYGVRETQYF. CDR3 DNA sequence: TGTGCCAGCAGCCCAAGTTCATACGGGGTTCGGGAGACCCAGTACTTC.